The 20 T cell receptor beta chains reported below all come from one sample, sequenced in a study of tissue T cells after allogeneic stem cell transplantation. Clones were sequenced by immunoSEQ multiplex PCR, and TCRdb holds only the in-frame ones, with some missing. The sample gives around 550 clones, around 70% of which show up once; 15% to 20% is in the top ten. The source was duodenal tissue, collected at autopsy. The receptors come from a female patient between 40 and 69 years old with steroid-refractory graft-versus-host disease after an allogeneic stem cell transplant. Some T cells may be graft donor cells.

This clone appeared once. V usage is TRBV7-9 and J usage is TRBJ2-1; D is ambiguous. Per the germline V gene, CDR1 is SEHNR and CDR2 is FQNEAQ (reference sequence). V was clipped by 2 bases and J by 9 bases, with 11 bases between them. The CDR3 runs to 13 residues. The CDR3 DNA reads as TGTGCCAGCAGCTTATACCTATGGGGTGAGCAGTTCTTC. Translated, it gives CASSLYLWGEQFF.

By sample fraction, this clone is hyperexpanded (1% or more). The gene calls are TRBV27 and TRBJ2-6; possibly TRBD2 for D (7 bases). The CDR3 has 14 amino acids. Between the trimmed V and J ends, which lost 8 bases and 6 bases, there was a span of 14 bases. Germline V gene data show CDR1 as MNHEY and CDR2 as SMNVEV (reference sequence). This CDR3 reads CASGRAGEANVLTF. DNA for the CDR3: TGTGCCAGCGGGAGGGCAGGGGAGGCCAACGTCCTGACTTTC.

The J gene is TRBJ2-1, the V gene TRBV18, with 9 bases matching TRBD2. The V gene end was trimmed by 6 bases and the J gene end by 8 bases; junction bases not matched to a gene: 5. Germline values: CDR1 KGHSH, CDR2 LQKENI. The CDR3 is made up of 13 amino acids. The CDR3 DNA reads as TGTGCCAGCTCCCTTAGCGGGAGCGATGAGCAGTTCTTC. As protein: CASSLSGSDEQFF. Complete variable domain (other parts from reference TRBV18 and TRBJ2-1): NAGVMQNPRHLVRRRGQEARLRCSPMKGHSHVYWYRQLPEEGLKFMVYLQKENIIDESGMPKERFSAEFPKEGPSILRIQQVVRGDSAAYFCASSLSGSDEQFFGPGTRLTVL.

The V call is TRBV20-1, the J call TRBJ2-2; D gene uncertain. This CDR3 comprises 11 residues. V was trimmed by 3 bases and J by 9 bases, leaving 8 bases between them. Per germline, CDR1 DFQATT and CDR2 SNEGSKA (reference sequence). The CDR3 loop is CSASDHRELFF. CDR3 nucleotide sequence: TGCAGTGCTAGTGACCATAGGGAGCTGTTTTTT.

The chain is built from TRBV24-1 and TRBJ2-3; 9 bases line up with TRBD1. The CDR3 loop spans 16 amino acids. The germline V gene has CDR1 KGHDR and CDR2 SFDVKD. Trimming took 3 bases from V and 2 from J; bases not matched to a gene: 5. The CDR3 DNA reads TGTGCCACCAGTGATCGGACAGGGGCTATCACAGATACGCAGTATTTT. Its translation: CATSDRTGAITDTQYF.

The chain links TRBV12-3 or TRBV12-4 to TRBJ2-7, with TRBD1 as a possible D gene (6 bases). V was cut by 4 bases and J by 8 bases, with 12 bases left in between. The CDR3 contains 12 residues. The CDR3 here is CASSSTTGQQYF. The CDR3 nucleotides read TGTGCCAGCAGTTCCACGACAGGCCAGCAGTACTTC.

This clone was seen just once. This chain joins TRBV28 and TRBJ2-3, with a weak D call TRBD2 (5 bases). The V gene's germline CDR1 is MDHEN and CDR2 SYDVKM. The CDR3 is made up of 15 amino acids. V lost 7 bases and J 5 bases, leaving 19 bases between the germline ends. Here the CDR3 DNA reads TGTGCCAGCATCATCCTCAATCATGCGGGAGATACGCAGTATTTT. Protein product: CASIILNHAGDTQYF.

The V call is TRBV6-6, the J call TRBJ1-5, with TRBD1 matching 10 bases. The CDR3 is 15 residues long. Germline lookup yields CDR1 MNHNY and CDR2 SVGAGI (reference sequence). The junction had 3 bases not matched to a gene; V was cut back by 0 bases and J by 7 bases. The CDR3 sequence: CASSYSWDRGQPQHF. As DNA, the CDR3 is TGTGCCAGCAGTTACTCGTGGGACAGGGGCCAGCCCCAGCATTTT.

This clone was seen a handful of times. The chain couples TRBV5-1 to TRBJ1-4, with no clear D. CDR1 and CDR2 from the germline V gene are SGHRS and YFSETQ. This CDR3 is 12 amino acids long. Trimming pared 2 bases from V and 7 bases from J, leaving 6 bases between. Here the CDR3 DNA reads TGCGCCAGCAGCTTTGCAGGTGAAAAACTGTTTTTT. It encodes CASSFAGEKLFF.

CDR3 protein: CAISRLTTGELFF. CDR3 bases: TGTGCCATCAGTCGGCTGACCACCGGGGAGCTGTTTTTT. The gene calls are TRBV10-3 and TRBJ2-2, with unresolved D. Trimming cost V 5 bases and J 4 bases, with 8 bases left between them. The CDR3 totals 13 residues. Germline CDR1 ENHRY, CDR2 SYGVKD.

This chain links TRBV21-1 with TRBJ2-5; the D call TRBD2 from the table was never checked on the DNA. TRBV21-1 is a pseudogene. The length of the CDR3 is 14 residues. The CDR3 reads CASSKGGSQETQYF. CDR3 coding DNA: TGTGCCAGCAGCAAAGGAGGCAGCCAAGAGACCCAGTACTTC.

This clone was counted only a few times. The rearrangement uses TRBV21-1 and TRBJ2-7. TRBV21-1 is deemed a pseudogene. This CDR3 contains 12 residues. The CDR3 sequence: CASSKVSYEQYF. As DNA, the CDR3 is TGTGCCAGCAGCAAAGTTTCCTACGAGCAGTACTTC.

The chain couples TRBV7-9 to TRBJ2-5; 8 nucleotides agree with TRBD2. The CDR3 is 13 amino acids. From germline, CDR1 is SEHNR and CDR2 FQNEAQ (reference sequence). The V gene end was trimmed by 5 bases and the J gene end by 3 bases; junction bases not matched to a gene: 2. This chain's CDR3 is CASSRGLEETQYF. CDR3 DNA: TGTGCCAGCAGCCGGGGACTAGAAGAGACCCAGTACTTC.

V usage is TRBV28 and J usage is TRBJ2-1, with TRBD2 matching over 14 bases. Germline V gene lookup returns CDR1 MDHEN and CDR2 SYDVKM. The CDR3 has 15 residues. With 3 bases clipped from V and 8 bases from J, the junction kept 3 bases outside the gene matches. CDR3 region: CASSLGTSGSYEQFF. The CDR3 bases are TGTGCCAGCAGTTTGGGGACTAGCGGGAGTTATGAGCAGTTCTTC.

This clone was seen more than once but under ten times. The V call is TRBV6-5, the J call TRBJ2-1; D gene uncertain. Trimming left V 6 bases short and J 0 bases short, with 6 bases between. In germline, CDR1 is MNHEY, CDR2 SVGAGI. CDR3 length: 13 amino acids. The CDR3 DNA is TGTGCCAGCAGGAGTAGCTCCTACAATGAGCAGTTCTTC. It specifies CASRSSSYNEQFF.

The DNA for the CDR3 is TGTGCCTGGAGTTTGAGAAGCCATACGCAGTATTTT. It specifies CAWSLRSHTQYF. The chain recombines TRBV30 with TRBJ2-3; D is unresolved. Trimming took 2 bases from V and 7 from J, leaving 10 bases between them. Germline values: CDR1 GTSNPN, CDR2 SVGIG (reference sequence). This CDR3 is built from 12 residues.

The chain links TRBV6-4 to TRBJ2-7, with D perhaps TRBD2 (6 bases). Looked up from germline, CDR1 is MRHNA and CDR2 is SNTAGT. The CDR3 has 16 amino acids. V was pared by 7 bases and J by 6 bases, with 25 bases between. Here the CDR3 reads CASTPGREVPSGEQYF. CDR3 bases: TGTGCCAGCACCCCGGGCAGGGAGGTCCCCTCGGGCGAGCAGTACTTC.

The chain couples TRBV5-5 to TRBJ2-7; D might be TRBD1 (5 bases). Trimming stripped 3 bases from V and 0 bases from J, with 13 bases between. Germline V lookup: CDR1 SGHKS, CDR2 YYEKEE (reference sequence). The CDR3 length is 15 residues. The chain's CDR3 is CASSWSATVSYEQYF. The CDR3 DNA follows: TGTGCCAGCAGCTGGTCAGCGACAGTCTCCTACGAGCAGTACTTC.

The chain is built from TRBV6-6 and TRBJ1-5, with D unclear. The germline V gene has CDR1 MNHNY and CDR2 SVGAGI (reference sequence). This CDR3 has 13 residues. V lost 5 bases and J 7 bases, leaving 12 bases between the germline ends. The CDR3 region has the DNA TGTGCCAGCAGTAGGGATTACCTGCAGCCCCAGCATTTT. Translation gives CASSRDYLQPQHF.

CDR3: CASSPPLDREQFF. The CDR3 DNA sequence: TGTGCCAGCAGTCCTCCCCTGGACCGTGAGCAGTTCTTC. This rearrangement joins TRBV27 to TRBJ2-1; D gene uncertain. The germline V gene has CDR1 MNHEY and CDR2 SMNVEV (reference sequence). CDR3 length: 13 residues. The V gene lost 5 bases and the J gene lost 9 bases, with 14 bases spanning the gap.